This T cell receptor (beta chain) was sequenced in a study of naive and memory T cell subsets (dated by TCRdb to about 2017). Background on the whole study: Sorted naive and memory T cell subsets from peripheral blood were analyzed in the study using a UMI-based, open-source pipeline for TCR alpha and beta sequencing. The results of the functional CMV T cell responses matched the IgG serology results in every case. RNA was DNase-treated and reverse transcribed with TCR constant-region primers, mostly using SuperScript III. The paper's findings and limits, for the study overall: The repertoire findings for the naive and memory subsets could not be validated, as no ground truth was available. Once error correction was done, more than 85% of naive TCR sequences showed up just once, which made the naive abundance distributions much steeper than those of the memory subsets. Each clonotype was defined as a single alpha or beta chain sequence rather than as a paired alpha/beta receptor. A power law was followed by TCR abundance, with an exponent that differed between naive and memory subsets but was consistent across the three individuals. RNA-based TCR counts may be influenced by expression changes linked to T cell activation and differentiation. In both CD4 and CD8 cells, going from naive through CM, EM and EMRA, the Gini index went up while Shannon and inverse Simpson diversity went down.

TCR alpha and beta chain libraries were amplified separately from the second PCR step onward. The CMV status of each donor was determined by measuring IFNgamma production from CD4+ T cells after fresh PBMCs had been stimulated overnight with CMV viral lysate. CD4 T cells were positively selected using Miltenyi beads, after which CD8 T cells were positively selected from the CD4-negative fraction. Cells were stained for CD3, CD4, CD8, CD45RA, CD27 and a live/dead dye and were sorted on a BD Aria II into four subsets based on CD45RA and CD27. A few healthy volunteers provided blood, and the blood of each volunteer was split into CD4 and CD8 T cells and then into four differentiation subsets. Approximately 120 ml of peripheral blood was collected from each donor, and PBMC were isolated from the blood using Ficoll-Paque PLUS density-gradient centrifugation. Sorted cells were lysed in RLT buffer, and RNA was extracted with a Qiagen RNeasy kit and stored at -80°C.

Cut back by 0 bases and 7 bases, the V and J ends lie 11 bases apart. The CDR3 holds 13 amino acids from the cysteine to the phenylalanine. Only the CDR3 part of the read is kept: 39 bases, read in frame from the first base. CDR1 SGHRS and CDR2 YFSETQ are derived from the germline V gene. This clonotype was picked up a small number of times. The clone's antigen remains unknown. Base quality data are lacking; no much larger clone is found one base away. The library came from UMI-ligation and nested PCR. To cover both TRBC1 and TRBC2, the beta constant-region primer consisted of an equimolar mix of two oligonucleotides. Four rounds of PCR were used to amplify ligated cDNA, with nested alpha and beta constant-region primers being used together with the SP2 primer. T4 RNA ligase 1 ligated a single-stranded oligonucleotide carrying the SP2 primer and a 12-nucleotide UMI to the cDNA 3' end. Incubation of the ligation reaction lasted about 18-25 hours at 16 degrees C. To avoid over-amplification, PCR2 was usually performed as a SYBR Green qPCR and halted once a predetermined threshold was reached. Agencourt AMPure XP magnetic beads were used for all purifications after the first. Libraries were quantified by Qubit and checked on a TapeStation, with a main peak expected near 650 bp. Pooled libraries were sequenced on an Illumina MiSeq with v2 2x251 paired-end kits, typically giving about 0.95-2.2 million reads per sample. Libraries were pooled at around 4 nM per sample, and 5-7% PhiX was added to improve cluster recognition. In the paper's pipeline: FASTQ reads processed by Demultiplexor were assigned V and J genes by Decombinator through tag matching that tolerated a single base-pair mismatch. UMIs were used by Collapsinator to correct both sequencing errors and frequency errors arising from PCR heterogeneity. CDR3Translator translated TCRs and extracted CDR3s from the conserved cysteine to the FGXG phenylalanine, flagging non-productive sequences. Gini, Shannon entropy and inverse Simpson indices were calculated on repertoires subsampled to equal numbers of UMI-defined TCRs. Power-law fits to clonotype abundance distributions were performed by maximum likelihood within the linear range. On one naive CD8 sample, the pipeline and MIGEC gave similar UMI counts, unique TCR numbers and clonal distributions. A set of some 7,000 CMV-associated CDR3 sequences, compiled from VDJdb and a published dataset, was used to search the repertoires. The public reads were run again by TCRdb, first through fastp at Q25 and then through MiXCR, and only productive beta chains were kept. Entries are consolidated by CDR3 protein sequence, retaining the most common genes and DNA. These V and J calls originate from TCRdb's pipeline instead of the authors' own analysis. The sample table lists 20,000 to 25,000 distinct CDR3 sequences, roughly 10% of them with a count of one. About 24% of the sample is taken by the ten largest.

This receptor was identified in a human donor in good health. Material for sequencing was central memory CD8+ T cells from blood. The cell subset or site label, as the study defines it: central memory, CD45RA- CD27+. Recombination joined TRBV5-1 with TRBJ2-7; the D gene is perhaps TRBD1, from 5 matching bases. The CDR3 in this case is CASSLGRVAEQYF. In nucleotide form, the sequence is TGCGCCAGCAGCTTGGGCAGGGTGGCGGAGCAGTACTTC.